Sequencing of this TCR beta chain was carried out in a study of blood T cell repertoires in COVID-19. Across the whole study: PBMCs, B-cell-depleted T cells, or T cells provided the cDNA or gDNA that made up the material.

The CDR3 has 17 residues. The ends lost 4 bases at V and 0 bases at J; junction bases unmatched: 9. From germline, CDR1 is MNHEY and CDR2 SMNVEV (reference sequence). In the source study's methods: How many nucleated cells were present was estimated from reference gene primer amplification. Profiling relied on immunoSEQ multiplex PCR, and the TCRdb table lists in-frame clones only, not all of them. Clonal size and the V and J genes are those of that table, whereas D and trimming came from the DNA. The data contain about 58,000 clones, about 85% of them singletons. The TCR was taken from a man aged 40-49 years with active COVID-19. The chain is built from TRBV27 and TRBJ1-5, with 7 bases lining up with TRBD1. Sequenced input: peripheral blood. CDR3 nucleotides: TGTGCCAGCAGTTCTCGACAGGGTCTTACTAGCAATCAGCCCCAGCATTTT. It translates to CASSSRQGLTSNQPQHF.